These 8 T cell receptor beta chains were sequenced from one sample in a study of shared clonotypes between healthy human individuals. Terminally differentiated effector memory CD45RA+ cells were excluded from the naive CD8 cells, which were CD45RO-negative and positively selected for CCR7. Assay used: immunoSEQ multiplex PCR; TCRdb lists only in-frame clones, some missing. The sample shows hundreds of thousands of clones, about 96% of them seen only once. Source material: naive CD8+ T cells sorted from blood. The receptors here all came from a woman in her 30s in good health.

The count of this clone is one. The V call is TRBV6-1, the J call TRBJ1-2; D remains ambiguous. Germline V gives CDR1 MNHNS, CDR2 SASEGT. The V end lost 6 bases, the J end lost 7 bases, and 6 bases lay between the germline ends. CDR3 length: 10 residues. The CDR3 bases are TGTGCCAGCAGAGACCCTGGCTACACCTTC. It specifies CASRDPGYTF.

This clone occurred once. The chain carries TRBV7-3 and TRBJ2-1, with D possibly matching TRBD1 (5 bases). CDR1 and CDR2 (germline): SGHTA, FQGTGA. This CDR3 has 14 amino acids. V lost 0 bases and J lost 6, with 9 bases in between. CDR3 amino acids: CASSLTQTVNEQFF. The CDR3 bases are TGTGCCAGCAGCTTAACTCAGACAGTCAATGAGCAGTTCTTC.

The V call is TRBV7-8, the J call TRBJ2-7; maybe TRBD2 (6 bases). This CDR3 is 14 amino acids long. Trimming took 6 bases from V and 6 from J, leaving 18 bases between them. Looked up from germline, CDR1 is SGHVS and CDR2 is FQNEAQ. The CDR3 region has the DNA TGTGCCAGCAGACCAGGGACTGCCTTTCTCGAGCAGTACTTC. This translates into CASRPGTAFLEQYF.

The chain recombines TRBV27 with TRBJ2-6; TRBD1 matches at 7 bases. This CDR3 is 17 amino acids long. J lost 2 bases, V lost 4 bases, and 8 bases had no gene match. Germline V CDR1 and CDR2: MNHEY, SMNVEV (reference sequence). The CDR3 sequence is CASSSPGQTAGANVLTF. CDR3 in DNA: TGTGCCAGCAGTTCCCCGGGACAGACCGCTGGGGCCAACGTCCTGACTTTC.

The rearrangement uses TRBV9 and TRBJ1-2; 7 nucleotides line up with TRBD1. CDR3 length equals 12 residues. Germline CDR1 SGDLS, CDR2 YYNGEE. J lost 13 bases, V lost 0 bases, and 6 bases had no gene match. CDR3 region: CASSVVGGGGTF. CDR3 DNA: TGTGCCAGCAGCGTAGTAGGGGGCGGCGGCACCTTC.

This clone was counted a few times. This CDR3 is also generated by other DNA sequences in the sample. This chain uses TRBV2 with TRBJ2-7; D is uncertain. This CDR3 has 11 amino acids. From germline, CDR1 is SNHLY and CDR2 FYNNEI. Trimming cost V 4 bases and J 3 bases, with 4 bases left between them. CDR3 bases: TGTGCCAGCAGTGGGGGCTACGAGCAGTACTTC. The encoded protein is CASSGGYEQYF. The full variable domain, rest sourced from reference TRBV2 and TRBJ2-7, is EPEVTQTPSHQVTQMGQEVILRCVPISNHLYFYWYRQILGQKVEFLVSFYNNEISEKSEIFDDQFSVERPDGSNFTLKIRSTKLEDSAMYFCASSGGYEQYFGPGTRLTVT.

The rearrangement joins TRBV6-1 to TRBJ2-7, with D tentatively TRBD1 (6 bases). Germline V gene data show CDR1 as MNHNS and CDR2 as SASEGT. This CDR3 contains 14 residues. V was shortened by 8 bases and J by 0 bases, with 14 bases between the two germline ends. The CDR3 sequence: CASEIQGRSYEQYF. CDR3 DNA sequence: TGTGCCAGCGAGATACAGGGCCGCTCCTACGAGCAGTACTTC.

The V call is TRBV27, the J call TRBJ1-2, with TRBD1 matching over 9 bases. Trimming at V came to 5 bases and at J to 4 bases, leaving 8 bases not matched to a gene. This CDR3 has 15 residues. Germline CDR1 reads MNHEY; CDR2 reads SMNVEV (reference sequence). CDR3 coding DNA: TGTGCCAGCAGTCTACAGGGGGCGCTTCTCTATGGCTACACCTTC. Protein: CASSLQGALLYGYTF.